This T cell receptor (beta chain) comes out of a study of blood T cell repertoires in COVID-19. The V and J ends lost 5 bases and 4 bases, in that order; junction bases with no gene match: 15. The CDR3 covers 17 residues. Per germline, CDR1 SEHNR and CDR2 FQNEAQ (reference sequence). TCRdb's table, derived via immunoSEQ multiplex PCR, lists solely in-frame clones and lacks some. This sample yields about 500,000 clones, of which 89% are seen a single time; 0.8% to 0.9% belongs to the top ten. V usage is TRBV7-9 and J usage is TRBJ1-2; TRBD1 matches at 8 bases. The receptor was isolated from a man younger than 35 with COVID-19, enrolled during active disease. Sequenced input: peripheral blood. The CDR3 nucleotides are TGTGCCAGCAGCGCACAGGGACAGGCCCGCGTTCGCTATGGCTACACCTTC. Translating gives CASSAQGQARVRYGYTF. The full variable domain, completed using reference TRBV7-9 and TRBJ1-2, is DTGVSQNPRHKITKRGQNVTFRCDPISEHNRLYWYRQTLGQGPEFLTYFQNEAQLEKSRLLSDRFSAERPKGSFSTLEIQRTEQGDSAMYLCASSAQGQARVRYGYTFGSGTRLTVV.